The 4 T cell receptor beta chains below were found in one sample sequenced in a study of blood T cell repertoires in COVID-19. TCRdb keeps only in-frame clones here, not all; method: immunoSEQ multiplex PCR. The sample holds some 220,000 clones; 85% are singletons and the top ten take about 2.4%. Source material: peripheral blood. Receptors were obtained from a woman in her 70s with COVID-19, enrolled during active disease.

The V gene is TRBV12-3 or TRBV12-4, the J gene TRBJ2-7, with TRBD2 matching over 8 bases. Trimming cost V 7 bases and J 7 bases; bases outside gene matches: 9. CDR3 length: 13 residues. The CDR3 bases are TGTGCCAGCACCTTGCGGCCGGGAGGGGAGCAGTACTTC. As protein: CASTLRPGGEQYF.

Points on this clone: Other nucleotide sequences from this sample produce the same CDR3. The gene calls are TRBV7-3 and TRBJ2-1; D might be TRBD1 (5 bases). V gave up 5 bases and J gave up 0 bases, with 11 bases separating them. CDR3 length: 15 residues. The germline V gene has CDR1 SGHTA and CDR2 FQGTGA. The chain's CDR3 is CASSPDRSSYNEQFF. The CDR3 DNA follows: TGTGCCAGCAGCCCTGACAGAAGCTCCTACAATGAGCAGTTCTTC.

The chain employs TRBV9 and TRBJ2-1; TRBD2 agrees at 7 bases. Germline V gives CDR1 SGDLS, CDR2 YYNGEE. The CDR3 length is 13 residues. Losses at the gene ends were 0 bases for V and 7 bases for J; bases not matched to a gene: 1. CDR3 region: CASSVGEGNEQFF. In DNA, the CDR3 is TGTGCCAGCAGCGTAGGGGAGGGGAATGAGCAGTTCTTC. Combining the CDR3 with reference TRBV9 and TRBJ2-1 gives the whole variable domain DSGVTQTPKHLITATGQRVTLRCSPRSGDLSVYWYQQSLDQGLQFLIQYYNGEERAKGNILERFSAQQFPDLHSELNLSSLELGDSALYFCASSVGEGNEQFFGPGTRLTVL.

V usage is TRBV7-6 and J usage is TRBJ1-1, with D tentatively TRBD1 (5 bases). The V end was cut by 2 bases, the J end by 2 bases, with 12 bases between. Looked up from germline, CDR1 is SGHVS and CDR2 is FNYEAQ. CDR3 length: 15 amino acids. The CDR3 region is CASSLNTGENTEAFF. CDR3 bases: TGTGCCAGCAGCTTAAATACAGGTGAAAACACTGAAGCTTTCTTT.